This TCR beta chain was identified during a study of blood T cell repertoires in COVID-19 (dated by TCRdb to 2018 to 2021). As for the study more broadly: Samples from collaborators originated in the United States, Italy and Spain and spanned both the acute and convalescent phases of COVID-19. The repertoires were made available in a free public database intended to serve as a resource for research on the immune response to SARS-CoV-2. The prospective study material was composed of cDNA or gDNA derived from T cells, B-cell-depleted T cells, or PBMCs. Where available, HLA class I and class II types were obtained from metadata supplied by the sample provider rather than from assay-based typing. The dataset comprised deeply sampled blood TCRbeta repertoires from subjects exposed to, actively infected with, or recovered from COVID-19. The sample metadata nearly always contained a de-identified subject ID, COVID-19 status, age in years and sex. Samples came from the ongoing ImmuneRACE study (first 160 participants) plus 1,254 subjects from 6 global collaborators. Overall study outcomes, separate from this receptor: The quantity of clinical and demographic metadata differed by source and by participant and was supplied without curation.

Concerning this clone itself: Its antigen specificity is not known. Per-nucleotide qualities are absent, and no much larger clonotype sits a single base away.

CDR1 and CDR2 were assigned from the germline V gene as KGHSH and LQKENI. Ends trimmed: V by 0 bases, J by 3 bases; bases unmatched to a gene: 5. Inclusive of the bounding cysteine and phenylalanine, the CDR3 is 15 residues long. Only the CDR3 DNA is retained, 45 bases long and in frame from the first base. The collaborating institutions used their own protocols to collect whole blood in K2EDTA tubes. For TCRbeta analysis, collaborators shipped samples in one of three forms: frozen whole blood, isolated PBMCs, or DNA extracted from either of those sample types. The immunoSEQ Assay, a bias-controlled multiplex PCR, was used to amplify TCRbeta CDR3 regions from genomic DNA. In the original analysis: The number of nucleated cells in each sample was estimated from the amplification of reference gene primers within the assay. To quantify the absolute abundance of each unique TCRbeta CDR3 rearrangement, sequence reads were collapsed and filtered. For each sample, productive Simpson clonality was calculated as the square root of Simpson's diversity index over productive rearrangements. This is the immuneACCESS table as TCRdb keeps it, with only in-frame sequences that have V and J called. A part of the clones is gone; compared with another copy, unresolved V genes explain less than half, and the rest is unexplained. The V and J calls and clone size are taken from that table; D and trimming were inferred from the DNA. The sample records more than 150,000 clones, under 85% of which are singletons. Clones ranked in the top ten supply approximately 7% of the sample.

The receptor comes from a human donor in a cohort sampled during active COVID-19. Source material: peripheral blood. The V and J segments used are TRBV18 and TRBJ2-7; the central 7 bases match TRBD2. CDR3 region: CASSPPTGGGYEQYF. The nucleotides are TGTGCCAGCTCACCACCGACGGGAGGTGGCTACGAGCAGTACTTC.